This T cell receptor beta chain was documented in a study of naive and memory T cell subsets. The study, taken as a whole, reports: Clonotypes are single alpha or beta chains, not paired receptors.

A word on this clonotype: Its antigen is undetermined.

Both TRBC1 and TRBC2 were covered by a beta constant-region primer of two equimolar oligonucleotides. Four rounds of PCR amplified the ligated cDNA using nested alpha and beta constant-region primers plus SP2. TCRdb independently ran MiXCR on the UMI-ligation and nested PCR reads; one entry per CDR3 protein. The data hold 100,000 to 150,000 distinct CDR3 sequences, with about 36% observed a single time. The sequence came from a human donor in good health. The sequenced sample was central memory CD4+ T cells from blood.

This CDR3 reads CASSLSGGDYEQYF. The CDR3 region has the DNA TGTGCCAGCAGTTTATCCGGGGGTGACTACGAGCAGTACTTC. The J gene is TRBJ2-7, the V gene TRBV28, with TRBD2 as a possible D gene (6 bases). The CDR3 loop spans 14 amino acids. Germline loops: CDR1 MDHEN, CDR2 SYDVKM. V lost 1 base and J lost 3, with 10 bases in between.